A selection of T cell receptor beta chains follows, all from one sample in a study of T cells after yellow fever vaccination. TCRdb reprocessed the 5' RACE reads with MiXCR, giving one entry per CDR3 protein. The sample holds around 30,000 distinct CDR3 sequences, less than 6.5% seen once. This specimen consisted of CD8+ T cells sorted from PBMCs, obtained 10 days after the yellow fever booster vaccination. The receptor set was obtained from a man aged 25 to 40 who received the YFV17D yellow fever vaccine. The CDR3 runs from the conserved cysteine through the conserved F or W. Expanded clones are given a class, and other clones once, few, many or no size at all.

TRBV27 | 15 | many | CASSFKGFVSYEQYF
TRBV5-5 | 13 | many | CASSLDRGPAAFF
TRBV7-9 | 15 | many | CASSSEQGATYEQYF
TRBV7-2 | 14 | many | CASSSSSGNYEQYF
TRBV27 | 16 | - | CASIPRAGSKDGELFF
TRBV12-3/TRBV12-4 | 14 | many | CASSPGTQAYGYTF
TRBV12-3/TRBV12-4 | 14 | many | CASSLGGTSDTQYF
TRBV9 | 14 | few | CASSVGTGVTEAFF
TRBV6-2/TRBV6-3 | 13 | many | CASSYSGGGEQFF
TRBV20-1 | 14 | many | CSARSREENQPQHF
TRBV5-1 | 17 | many | CASSLGGLAGVGETQYF
TRBV11-2 | 12 | few | CASSLLDVEAFF
TRBV4-1 | 14 | many | CASSQGGAGYEQYF
TRBV19 | 13 | many | CASSIRTGTEAFF
TRBV6-2/TRBV6-3 | 19 | many | CASSYSIESGTGDLYEQYF
TRBV4-3 | 15 | many | CASSHGREGTDTQYF
TRBV5-5 | 14 | - | CAMGPVPGDYGYTF
TRBV27 | 18 | many | CASSPQAIGTGGWNEQFF
TRBV27 | 18 | many | CASSLTPPAGAPTDTQYF
TRBV27 | 14 | many | CASSAAGAYNEQFF
TRBV7-8 | 16 | many | CASSLEEQAWGYEQYF
TRBV4-3 | 12 | many | CASSQDTGELFF
TRBV6-5 | 16 | many | CASSYPDSGGTGEQFF
TRBV3-1 | 14 | many | CASKGPGVPGELFF
TRBV24-1 | 19 | many | CATSDFGTSGRYGTGELFF
TRBV5-1 | 18 | many | CASSATSGGSVGTYEQYF
TRBV5-6 | 16 | many | CASSSPGLAGNNEQFF
TRBV7-9 | 13 | many | CASSPGPGNTIYF
TRBV5-6 | 16 | many | CASSPMEGPRYNEQFF
TRBV10-1 | 14 | many | CASSESWAPNEQFF
TRBV7-6 | 14 | many | CASSLGVTDYGYTF
TRBV19 | 13 | many | CASSPEVSGELFF
TRBV13 | 14 | many | CASTKTGVIGELFF
TRBV7-6 | 16 | many | CASSTPEGSLNTEAFF
TRBV14 | 19 | many | CASSQGAPSGRSSYNEQFF
TRBV4-3 | 14 | many | CASSPARSTDTQYF
TRBV10-3 | 15 | many | CAISGTSGTYNEQFF
TRBV5-4 | 14 | - | CASSLSGLNTEAFF
TRBV7-2 | 16 | many | CASSSLAGVITDTQYF
TRBV29-1 | 13 | many | CSARAAVTGELFF
TRBV9 | 15 | many | CASSALAGAYNEQFF
TRBV20-1 | 15 | many | CSAEPRDHPSYEQYF
TRBV28 | 16 | many | CASSSLLAGVGDTQYF
TRBV29-1 | 13 | many | CSVDEGQGNEQYF
TRBV7-2 | 15 | many | CASSLGEGLGYEQYF
TRBV12-3/TRBV12-4 | 13 | many | CASSYQATDTQYF
TRBV12-3/TRBV12-4 | 12 | many | CASSLFDLEAFF
TRBV29-1 | 13 | many | CSAEGTANYEQYF
TRBV12-3/TRBV12-4 | 13 | many | CASSPTGANEQFF
TRBV7-8 | 15 | - | CASRPSGTRDNEQFF
TRBV12-3/TRBV12-4 | 14 | many | CASRSDRDYNEQFF
TRBV6-2/TRBV6-3 | 17 | many | CASRPTVDWGNKMGAFF
TRBV20-1 | 14 | many | CSAREGGGANVLTF
TRBV29-1 | 12 | many | CSVVWFAGELFF
TRBV5-1 | 19 | many | CASSLDRLAGGSSYNEQFF
TRBV12-3/TRBV12-4 | 15 | many | CASSPGGGGANVLTF
TRBV5-1 | 16 | many | CASSSPHGTSTDEQFF